The source of this T cell receptor beta chain is a study of T cell responses to AZD1222 COVID-19 vaccine. Study results and caveats: Clonal diversity may have been underestimated in mostly white British donors. The repertoires were collected only after the peak T cell response. Only a handful of AZD1222 recipients were seropositive at baseline. Rises in breadth and depth of Spike-specific TCRs came after two AZD1222 doses.

The data were produced by immunoSEQ multiplex PCR, yet TCRdb's version contains in-frame clones alone and is incomplete. The profile covers 130,000 or so clones, with about 93% appearing a single time and around 0.91% taken by the ten largest. Turning to this clone: Its target is not known.

The receptor was isolated from an adult in good health. Sequenced here: peripheral blood, sampled on day 0 of AZD1222 vaccination.

DNA of the CDR3: TGTGCCAGCAGAGACCGGGCCTCGATCTATGGCTACACCTTC. Protein product: CASRDRASIYGYTF. The chain recombines TRBV7-2 with TRBJ1-2, with D unclear. V shed 6 bases and J shed 4 bases, with 15 bases lying between them. Germline V lookup: CDR1 SGHTA, CDR2 FQGNSA. The CDR3 runs to 14 residues.